This section outlines one T cell receptor beta chain sequence together with its context. Its matching antigen is unknown. From the graft tissue, intraepithelial and lamina propria lymphocytes were released through processing. The entry originates in a study of graft-versus-host responses after intestinal transplantation. Study-wide findings and caveats: Some patients had graft-donor T cell macrochimerism. In their allografts, the ratios of graft-versus-host to host-versus-graft T cell clones were high. There were GvH clones found in recipient marrow, and some of them appeared first in ileum or blood.

Method: immunoSEQ multiplex PCR; TCRdb's copy keeps in-frame clones and lacks some. The sample lists about 12,000 clones, over 65% occurring once. The CDR3 has 16 residues. Per the germline V gene, CDR1 is MDHEN and CDR2 is SYDVKM. The J segment lost 2 bases and the V segment lost 1 base, leaving 6 bases of the junction unmatched. The V gene is TRBV28, the J gene TRBJ2-7, with TRBD2 identical over 9 bases. The source is a human patient who received an intestinal transplant, so some T cells may come from the graft donor. This specimen was ileum tissue, taken roughly 4.5 months after intestinal transplantation. The CDR3 is CASSLLLLAGPYEQYF. In DNA form, the CDR3 reads TGTGCCAGCAGTTTATTACTACTAGCGGGTCCCTACGAGCAGTACTTC.